This record concerns one TCR beta chain sequence. The data originate from a study of shared clonotypes between healthy human individuals. In the study overall: The plates for each donor numbered three CD4 naive, three CD4 memory, two CD8 naive and one CD8 memory.

Selected positively for CCR7 and CD45RO-negative, naive CD8 cells excluded terminally differentiated effector memory CD45RA+ cells. This CDR3 is 15 amino acids long. Trimming cost V 6 bases and J 0 bases, with 14 bases left between them. Germline V gene data show CDR1 as MDHEN and CDR2 as SYDVKM. Some clones are missing from TCRdb's copy, which holds only in-frame ones; the method was immunoSEQ multiplex PCR. The sample lists roughly 2.1 million clones, 93% occurring once. The source of this sequence is a man in his late teens or twenties in good health. Some clones in this sample may be carry-over from other donors' samples. The chain has TRBV28 and TRBJ1-1; D is ambiguous. Material: naive CD8+ T cells from PBMCs. Here the CDR3 reads CASSRPQAMNTEAFF. Written as DNA, the CDR3 is TGTGCCAGCAGCCGCCCCCAGGCCATGAACACTGAAGCTTTCTTT.